This TCR beta chain was sequenced for a study of beta chain features in type 1 diabetes. The study reverse transcribed the entire isolated RNA, so it sequenced expressed TCRB transcripts. Assay: immunoSEQ multiplex PCR; the TCRdb copy retains only in-frame clones and omits some. The sample lists about 410,000 clones, about 14% occurring once. The CDR3 loop spans 16 amino acids. Germline V gene lookup returns CDR1 SGHTA and CDR2 FQGNSA. The V gene end was trimmed by 4 bases and the J gene end by 7 bases; junction bases not matched to a gene: 15. V and J are TRBV7-2 and TRBJ2-7; 8 bases align to TRBD1. The origin of this receptor is a man aged 30-40 years in good health. The specimen sequenced was naive CD4+ T cells from blood. The CDR3 is CASSSGLRQGAREQYF. The CDR3 nucleotides are TGTGCCAGCAGCTCCGGCCTCAGGCAGGGGGCTCGAGAGCAGTACTTC. Full variable domain (missing parts from reference TRBV7-2 and TRBJ2-7): GAGVSQSPSNKVTEKGKDVELRCDPISGHTALYWYRQSLGQGLEFLIYFQGNSAPDKSGLPSDRFSAERTGGSVSTLTIQRTQQEDSAVYLCASSSGLRQGAREQYFGPGTRLTVT.